The 6 T cell receptor beta chains given below trace back to one sample, sequenced in a study of cytomegalovirus exposure and HLA in healthy donors. It was with 60 Vbeta and 13 Jbeta primers that the PCR ran. Profiling relied on immunoSEQ multiplex PCR, and the TCRdb table lists in-frame clones only, not all of them. The sample lists approximately 170,000 clones, 68% occurring once. Input material: PBMCs. The receptors derive from a woman younger than 30 in good health and CMV-seropositive.

The table lists this clone with a few counts. The chain uses TRBV5-6 and TRBJ1-4, with D hard to call. V dropped 2 bases and J dropped 5 bases, with 19 bases sitting between them. Germline V gives CDR1 SGHDT, CDR2 YYEEEE. The CDR3 is 17 amino acids. CDR3 nucleotide sequence: TGTGCCAGCAGCTTAAATGGTTTGGCCCGGGAGAATGAAAAACTGTTTTTT. Translation gives CASSLNGLARENEKLFF. Variable domain in full (rest from reference TRBV5-6 and TRBJ1-4): DAGVTQSPTHLIKTRGQQVTLRCSPKSGHDTVSWYQQALGQGPQFIFQYYEEEERQRGNFPDRFSGHQFPNYSSELNVNALLLGDSALYLCASSLNGLARENEKLFFGSGTQLSVL.

This rearrangement joins TRBV27 to TRBJ1-5; weak D call: TRBD1 (5 bases). V lost 6 bases to trimming and J lost 7 bases, with 22 bases between them. CDR1 is MNHEY and CDR2 is SMNVEV in the germline V gene (reference sequence). CDR3 size: 16 residues. The CDR3 nucleotides are TGTGCCAGCAGCCCCTCCATCATGGCAGGGATCCAGCCCCAGCATTTT. Amino acids: CASSPSIMAGIQPQHF.

This clone was seen just once. J is TRBJ1-5 and V is TRBV28; tentative D call: TRBD1 (5 bases). V shed 5 bases and J shed 3 bases, with 17 bases lying between them. The CDR3 contains 16 residues. The V gene's germline CDR1 is MDHEN and CDR2 SYDVKM. CDR3 sequence reads: CASSNRDFSSNQPQHF. CDR3 sequence (DNA): TGTGCCAGCAGTAACCGGGACTTCTCCTCCAATCAGCCCCAGCATTTT.

This rearrangement joins TRBV5-1 to TRBJ1-2; 8 nucleotides agree with TRBD1. Germline loops: CDR1 SGHRS, CDR2 YFSETQ. After removal of 4 bases from V and 8 bases from J, the junction contained 7 bases not matched to a gene. The CDR3 runs 13 residues. The CDR3 DNA is TGCGCCAGCAGCCTACCGGACAGGGCCGGCTACACCTTC. Residues: CASSLPDRAGYTF.

V gene TRBV28 combines with J gene TRBJ2-1, with 11 positions matching TRBD2. V was clipped by 5 bases and J by 3 bases; unmatched bases: 15. This CDR3 comprises 19 residues. Germline V gene sequence: CDR1 MDHEN, CDR2 SYDVKM. The CDR3 here is CASSPPPLAGGQDYNEQFF. CDR3 nucleotide sequence: TGTGCCAGCAGTCCCCCCCCTCTAGCGGGAGGACAAGACTACAATGAGCAGTTCTTC.

This clone appeared a few times. Compared with germline, one end of the junction differs, possibly owing to a read error. This CDR3 is also generated by other DNA sequences in the sample. The V gene is TRBV30, the J gene TRBJ1-6; D unresolved. Per the germline V gene, CDR1 is GTSNPN and CDR2 is SVGIG (reference sequence). The CDR3 is 15 amino acids. In DNA, the CDR3 is TGTGCCTGGAGTGCTTGGCGGGGTCCCAATTCCCCCCTCCACTTT. Its protein product is CAWSAWRGPNSPLHF.